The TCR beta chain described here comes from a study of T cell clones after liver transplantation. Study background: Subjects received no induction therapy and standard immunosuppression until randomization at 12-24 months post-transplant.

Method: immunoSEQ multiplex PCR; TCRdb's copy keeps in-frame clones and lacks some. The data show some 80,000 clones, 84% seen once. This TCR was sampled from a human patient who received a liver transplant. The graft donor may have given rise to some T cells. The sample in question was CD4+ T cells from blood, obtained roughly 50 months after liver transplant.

The CDR3 spells CASRGQPSGTEAFF. The CDR3 DNA follows: TGCGCCAGCAGAGGACAGCCCTCGGGCACTGAAGCTTTCTTT. The V call is TRBV5-1, the J call TRBJ1-1, with D maybe TRBD1 (6 bases). V shed 5 bases and J shed 4 bases, with 15 bases lying between them. CDR1 is SGHRS and CDR2 is YFSETQ in the germline V gene. CDR3 length equals 14 residues. The whole variable domain, filled in from reference TRBV5-1 and TRBJ1-1, reads KAGVTQTPRYLIKTRGQQVTLSCSPISGHRSVSWYQQTPGQGLQFLFEYFSETQRNKGNFPGRFSGRQFSNSRSEMNVSTLELGDSALYLCASRGQPSGTEAFFGQGTRLTVV.